Given below is one T cell receptor beta chain in context. What it binds is unknown. The method was immunoSEQ multiplex PCR; TCRdb's version includes in-frame clones alone and lacks a portion of them. The top ten clones hold approximately 1.6% of a sample with roughly 160,000 clones, approximately 90% of them seen once. The data stem from a study of T cell responses to AZD1222 COVID-19 vaccine. Study context: Pooled samples include second doses given at about 4 or 12 weeks.

Broader study findings: Spike was spanned by vaccine-associated CD4 TCRs, with dominance at 160-218 and 743-854. Unmutated variant regions are reportedly targeted by nearly half of spike-specific TCRs.

V shed 3 bases and J 5 bases; nucleotides not matched to a gene: 4. CDR1 and CDR2 (germline): SGHVS, FQNEAQ. The CDR3 spans 16 residues. The chain has TRBV7-8 and TRBJ2-5; 15 bases match TRBD2. This clonotype was obtained from an adult in good health. Sequenced material: peripheral blood, taken on day 0 of AZD1222 vaccination. The DNA of the CDR3 is TGTGCCAGCAGCTTGGGACTAGCGGGGGGAGCGGAGACCCAGTACTTC. Translation: CASSLGLAGGAETQYF.